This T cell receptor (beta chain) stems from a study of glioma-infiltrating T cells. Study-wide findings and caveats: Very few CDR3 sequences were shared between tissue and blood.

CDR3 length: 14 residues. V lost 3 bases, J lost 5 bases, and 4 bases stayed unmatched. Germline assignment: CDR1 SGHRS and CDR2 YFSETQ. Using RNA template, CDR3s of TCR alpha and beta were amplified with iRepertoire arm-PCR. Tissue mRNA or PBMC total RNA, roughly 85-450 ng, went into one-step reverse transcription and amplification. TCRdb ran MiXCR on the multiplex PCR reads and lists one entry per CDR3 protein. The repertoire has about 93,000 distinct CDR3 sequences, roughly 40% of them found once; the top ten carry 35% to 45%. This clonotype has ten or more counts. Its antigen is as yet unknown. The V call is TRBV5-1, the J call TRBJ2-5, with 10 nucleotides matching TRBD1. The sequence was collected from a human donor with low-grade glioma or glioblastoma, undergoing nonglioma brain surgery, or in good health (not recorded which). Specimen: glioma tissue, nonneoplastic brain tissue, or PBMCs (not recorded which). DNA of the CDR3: TGCGCCAGCAGCTCGACAGGGGGCGTCGAGACCCAGTACTTC. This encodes CASSSTGGVETQYF.